This TCR beta chain was sequenced during a study of T cells in Graves' hyperthyroidism and ophthalmopathy. This clonotype was picked up one time. No antigen is known for it. Amplification of TCR beta CDR3 regions used RNA as the template. The HTBI primer set was used in a first-round RT-PCR of the TCR CDR3. MiXCR, run by TCRdb on the multiplex PCR reads, gives a single entry per CDR3 protein. The sample shows approximately 370,000 distinct CDR3 sequences, roughly a sixth of them seen only once. The study left out patients who had uncontrolled infection, other autoimmune disease, pregnancy or lactation. This CDR3 comprises 14 residues. The V segment lost 4 bases and the J segment 7 bases; nucleotides outside the gene matches: 7. Study-wide results and caveats: Most thyroid clonotypes with frequency above 0.001 were detected in blood.

The sequencing sample was made of blood. This receptor was taken from a woman between 25 and 40 years old with Graves' hyperthyroidism that later progressed to Graves' ophthalmopathy. The chain links TRBV12-3 or TRBV12-4 to TRBJ2-1; 7 bases agree with TRBD1. The CDR3 region is CASSSRQGRNEQFF. The CDR3 DNA sequence: TGTGCCAGCAGTTCCCGACAGGGTCGAAATGAGCAGTTCTTC.